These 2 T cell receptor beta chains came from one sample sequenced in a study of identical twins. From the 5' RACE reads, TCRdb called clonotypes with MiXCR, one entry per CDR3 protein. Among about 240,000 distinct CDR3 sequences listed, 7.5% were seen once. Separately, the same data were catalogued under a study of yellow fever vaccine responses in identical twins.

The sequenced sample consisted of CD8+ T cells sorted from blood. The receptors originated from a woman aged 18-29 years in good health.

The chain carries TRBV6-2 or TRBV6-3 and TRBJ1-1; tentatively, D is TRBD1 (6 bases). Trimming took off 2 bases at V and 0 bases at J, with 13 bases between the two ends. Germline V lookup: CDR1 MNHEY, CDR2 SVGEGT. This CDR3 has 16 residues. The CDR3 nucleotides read TGTGCCAGCAGTTACGTGATGGGGGACATGAACACTGAAGCTTTCTTT. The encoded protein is CASSYVMGDMNTEAFF.

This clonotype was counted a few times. CDR3 DNA sequence: TGTGCCAGCAGCCAGGAGACAGGGTCCGAAAAACTGTTTTTT. This gives the protein CASSQETGSEKLFF. The chain has TRBV4-2 and TRBJ1-4; 7 bases match TRBD1. CDR1 and CDR2 from the germline V gene are LGHNA and YNFKEQ. CDR3 length: 14 amino acids. With V trimmed by 3 bases and J by 8 bases, 6 bases remained unmatched.